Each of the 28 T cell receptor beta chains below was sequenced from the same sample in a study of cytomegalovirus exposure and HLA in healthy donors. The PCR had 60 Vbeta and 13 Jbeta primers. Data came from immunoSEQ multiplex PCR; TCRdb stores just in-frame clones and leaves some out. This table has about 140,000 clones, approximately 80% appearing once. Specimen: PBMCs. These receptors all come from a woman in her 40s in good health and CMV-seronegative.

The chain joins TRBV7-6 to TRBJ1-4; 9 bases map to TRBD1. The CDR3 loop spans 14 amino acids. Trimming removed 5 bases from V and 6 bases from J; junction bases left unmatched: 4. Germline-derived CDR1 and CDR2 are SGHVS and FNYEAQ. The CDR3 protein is CASSDRDRDEKLFF. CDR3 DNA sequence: TGTGCCAGCAGCGACCGGGACAGGGATGAAAAACTGTTTTTT.

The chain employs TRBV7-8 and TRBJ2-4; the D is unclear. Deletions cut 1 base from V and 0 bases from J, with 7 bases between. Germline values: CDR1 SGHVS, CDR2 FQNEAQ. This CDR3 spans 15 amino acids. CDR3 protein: CASSLGSSAKNIQYF. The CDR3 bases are TGTGCCAGCAGCTTAGGTTCTTCAGCCAAAAACATTCAGTACTTC.

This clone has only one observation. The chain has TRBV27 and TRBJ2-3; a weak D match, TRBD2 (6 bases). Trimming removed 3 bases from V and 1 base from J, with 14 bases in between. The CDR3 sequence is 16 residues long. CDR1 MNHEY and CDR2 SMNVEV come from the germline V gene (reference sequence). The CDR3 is CASSLEGRVGTDTQYF. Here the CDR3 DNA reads TGTGCCAGCAGTTTGGAGGGTAGGGTTGGCACAGATACGCAGTATTTT.

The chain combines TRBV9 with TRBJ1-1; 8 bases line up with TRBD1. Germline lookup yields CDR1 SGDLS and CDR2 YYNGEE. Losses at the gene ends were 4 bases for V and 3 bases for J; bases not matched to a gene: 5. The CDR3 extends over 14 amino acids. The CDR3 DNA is TGTGCCAGCAGCCCAGGACAGGGTCACACTGAAGCTTTCTTT. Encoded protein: CASSPGQGHTEAFF.

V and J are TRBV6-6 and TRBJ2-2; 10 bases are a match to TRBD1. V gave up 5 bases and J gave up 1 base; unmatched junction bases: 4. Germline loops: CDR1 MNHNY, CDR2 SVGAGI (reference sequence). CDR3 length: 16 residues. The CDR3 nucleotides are TGTGCCAGCAGTATCCGGGACAGGGGGAACACCGGGGAGCTGTTTTTT. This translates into CASSIRDRGNTGELFF.

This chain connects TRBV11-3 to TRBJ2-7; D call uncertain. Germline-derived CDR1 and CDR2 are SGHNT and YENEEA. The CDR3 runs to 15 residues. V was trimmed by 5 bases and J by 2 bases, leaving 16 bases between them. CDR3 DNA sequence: TGTGCCAGCAGCCCCGGCGTACAGCTAACCTACGAGCAGTACTTC. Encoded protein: CASSPGVQLTYEQYF. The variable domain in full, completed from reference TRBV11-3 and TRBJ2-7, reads EAGVVQSPRYKIIEKKQPVAFWCNPISGHNTLYWYLQNLGQGPELLIRYENEEAVDDSQLPKDRFSAERLKGVDSTLKIQPAELGDSAVYLCASSPGVQLTYEQYFGPGTRLTVT.

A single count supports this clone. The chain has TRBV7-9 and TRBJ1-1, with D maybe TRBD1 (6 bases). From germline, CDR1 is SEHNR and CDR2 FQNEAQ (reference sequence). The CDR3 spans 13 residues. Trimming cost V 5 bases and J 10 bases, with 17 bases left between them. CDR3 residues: CASSRDGRGGAFF. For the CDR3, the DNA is TGTGCCAGCAGCCGAGACGGTAGGGGGGGAGCTTTCTTT. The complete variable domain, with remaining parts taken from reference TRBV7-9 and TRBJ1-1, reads DTGVSQNPRHKITKRGQNVTFRCDPISEHNRLYWYRQTLGQGPEFLTYFQNEAQLEKSRLLSDRFSAERPKGSFSTLEIQRTEQGDSAMYLCASSRDGRGGAFFGQGTRLTVV.

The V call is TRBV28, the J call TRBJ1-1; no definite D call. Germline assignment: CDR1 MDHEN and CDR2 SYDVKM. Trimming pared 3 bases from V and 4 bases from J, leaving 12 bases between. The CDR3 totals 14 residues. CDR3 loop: CASSFRGTLTEAFF. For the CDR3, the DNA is TGTGCCAGCAGTTTTCGGGGAACTCTCACTGAAGCTTTCTTT.

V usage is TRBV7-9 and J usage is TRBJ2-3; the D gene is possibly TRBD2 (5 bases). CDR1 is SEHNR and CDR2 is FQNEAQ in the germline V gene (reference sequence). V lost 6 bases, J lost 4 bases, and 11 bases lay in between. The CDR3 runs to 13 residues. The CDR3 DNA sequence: TGTGCCAGCAGGCCGGGGATCCCAGATACGCAGTATTTT. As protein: CASRPGIPDTQYF.

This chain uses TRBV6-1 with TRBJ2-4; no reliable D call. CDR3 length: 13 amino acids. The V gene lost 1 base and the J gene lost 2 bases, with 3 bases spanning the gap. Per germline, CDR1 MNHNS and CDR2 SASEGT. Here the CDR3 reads CASSEGTKNIQYF. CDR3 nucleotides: TGTGCCAGCAGTGAAGGTACCAAAAACATTCAGTACTTC.

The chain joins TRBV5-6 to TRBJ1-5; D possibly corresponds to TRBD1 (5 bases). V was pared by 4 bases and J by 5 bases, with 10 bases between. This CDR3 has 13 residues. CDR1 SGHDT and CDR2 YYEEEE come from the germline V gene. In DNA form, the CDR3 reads TGTGCCAGCAGCCCCGGGGGATATCAGCCCCAGCATTTT. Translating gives CASSPGGYQPQHF.

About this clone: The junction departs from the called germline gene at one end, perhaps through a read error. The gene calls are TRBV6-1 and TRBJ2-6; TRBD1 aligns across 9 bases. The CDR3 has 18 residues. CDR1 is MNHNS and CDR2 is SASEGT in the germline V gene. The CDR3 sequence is CASSEVLGTGSGANGLTF. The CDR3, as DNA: TGTGCCAGCAGTGAAGTCTTGGGGACAGGGTCTGGGGCCAACGGCCTGACTTTC.

As DNA, the CDR3 is TGTGCCATCAGTGAGTCGAGGGGGACAGGGTGGAATGAGCAGTTCTTC. The encoded protein is CAISESRGTGWNEQFF. V gene TRBV10-3 combines with J gene TRBJ2-1; 9 positions match TRBD1. The CDR3 loop spans 16 amino acids. Germline loops: CDR1 ENHRY, CDR2 SYGVKD. The ends lost 0 bases at V and 7 bases at J; junction bases unmatched: 7.

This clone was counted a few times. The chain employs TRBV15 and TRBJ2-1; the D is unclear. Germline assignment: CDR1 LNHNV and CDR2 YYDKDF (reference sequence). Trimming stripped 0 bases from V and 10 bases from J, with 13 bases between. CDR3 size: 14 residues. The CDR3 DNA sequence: TGTGCCACCAGCAGAGATCCCCGTTCTCGGGAGCAGTTCTTC. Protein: CATSRDPRSREQFF.

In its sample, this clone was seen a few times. CDR3 nucleotide sequence: TGTGCCATCAGTGAGTCCTCCAGCGGGAGGACGTTCAATGAGCAGTTCTTC. This gives the protein CAISESSSGRTFNEQFF. This chain joins TRBV10-3 and TRBJ2-1; 9 bases map to TRBD2. This CDR3 contains 17 residues. The V gene's germline CDR1 is ENHRY and CDR2 SYGVKD. Trimming removed 0 bases from V and 6 bases from J; junction bases left unmatched: 9.

The CDR3 loop is CASSPPGQAHNEQFF. Written as DNA, the CDR3 is TGTGCCAGCAGCCCGCCGGGACAGGCTCACAATGAGCAGTTCTTC. The chain combines TRBV6-5 with TRBJ2-1, with 8 bases aligning to TRBD1. The J segment lost 5 bases and the V segment lost 6 bases, leaving 9 bases of the junction unmatched. This CDR3 has 15 amino acids. CDR1 and CDR2 from the germline V gene are MNHEY and SVGAGI.

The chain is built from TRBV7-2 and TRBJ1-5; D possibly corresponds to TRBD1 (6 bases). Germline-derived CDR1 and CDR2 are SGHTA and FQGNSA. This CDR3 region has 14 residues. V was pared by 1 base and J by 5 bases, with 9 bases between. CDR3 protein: CASSLGPGDQPQHF. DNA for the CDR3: TGTGCCAGCAGCTTAGGTCCAGGGGATCAGCCCCAGCATTTT. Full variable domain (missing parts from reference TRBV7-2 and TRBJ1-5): GAGVSQSPSNKVTEKGKDVELRCDPISGHTALYWYRQSLGQGLEFLIYFQGNSAPDKSGLPSDRFSAERTGGSVSTLTIQRTQQEDSAVYLCASSLGPGDQPQHFGDGTRLSIL.

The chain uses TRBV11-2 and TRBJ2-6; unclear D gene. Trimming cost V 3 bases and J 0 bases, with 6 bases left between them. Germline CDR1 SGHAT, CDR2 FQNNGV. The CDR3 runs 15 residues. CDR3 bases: TGTGCCAGCAGCTTGGCCCCCTCTGGGGCCAACGTCCTGACTTTC. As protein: CASSLAPSGANVLTF. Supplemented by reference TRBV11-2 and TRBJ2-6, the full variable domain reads EAGVAQSPRYKIIEKRQSVAFWCNPISGHATLYWYQQILGQGPKLLIQFQNNGVVDDSQLPKDRFSAERLKGVDSTLKIQPAKLEDSAVYLCASSLAPSGANVLTFGAGSRLTVL.

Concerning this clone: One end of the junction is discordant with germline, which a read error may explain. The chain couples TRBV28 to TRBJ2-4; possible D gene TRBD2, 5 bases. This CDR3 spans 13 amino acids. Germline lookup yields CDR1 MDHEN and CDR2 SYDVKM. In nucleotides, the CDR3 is TGTGCAAGCAGGAGAGGGTCCAAAAACATTCAGTACTTC. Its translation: CASRRGSKNIQYF.

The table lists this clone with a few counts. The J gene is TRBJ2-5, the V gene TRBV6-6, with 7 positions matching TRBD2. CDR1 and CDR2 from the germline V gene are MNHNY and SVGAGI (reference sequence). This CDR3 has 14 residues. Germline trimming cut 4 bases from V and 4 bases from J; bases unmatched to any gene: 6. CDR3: CASSSGLVRETQYF. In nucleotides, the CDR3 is TGTGCCAGCAGTTCCGGACTAGTACGAGAGACCCAGTACTTC.

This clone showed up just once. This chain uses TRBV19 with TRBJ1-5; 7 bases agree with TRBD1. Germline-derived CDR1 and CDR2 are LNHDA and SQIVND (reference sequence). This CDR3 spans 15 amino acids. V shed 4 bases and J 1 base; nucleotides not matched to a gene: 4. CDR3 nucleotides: TGTGCCAGTAGTACGACAGGGTCCAGCAATCAGCCCCAGCATTTT. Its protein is CASSTTGSSNQPQHF.

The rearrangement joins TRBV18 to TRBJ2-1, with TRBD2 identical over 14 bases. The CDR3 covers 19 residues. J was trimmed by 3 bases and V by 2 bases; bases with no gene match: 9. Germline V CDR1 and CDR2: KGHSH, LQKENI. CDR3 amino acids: CASSPDAPGLAGVYNEQFF. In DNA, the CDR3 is TGTGCCAGCTCACCAGATGCTCCGGGACTAGCGGGGGTCTACAATGAGCAGTTCTTC.

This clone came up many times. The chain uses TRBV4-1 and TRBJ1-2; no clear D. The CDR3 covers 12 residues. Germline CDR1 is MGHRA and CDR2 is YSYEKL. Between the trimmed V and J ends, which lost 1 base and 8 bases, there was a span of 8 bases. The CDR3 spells CASSQVSQGYTF. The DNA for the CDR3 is TGCGCCAGCAGCCAAGTTTCACAGGGCTACACCTTC.

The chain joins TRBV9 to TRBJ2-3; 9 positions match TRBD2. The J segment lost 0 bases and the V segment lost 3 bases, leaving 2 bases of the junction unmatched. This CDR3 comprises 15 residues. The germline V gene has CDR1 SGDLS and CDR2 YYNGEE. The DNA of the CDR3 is TGTGCCAGCAGCGGAGGACTAGCGAGCACAGATACGCAGTATTTT. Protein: CASSGGLASTDTQYF.

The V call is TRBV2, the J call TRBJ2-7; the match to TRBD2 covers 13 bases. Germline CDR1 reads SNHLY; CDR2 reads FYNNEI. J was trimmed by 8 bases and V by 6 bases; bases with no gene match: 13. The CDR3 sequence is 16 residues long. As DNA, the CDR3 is TGTGCCAGCAGCGGACTAGCGGGAGCGGTGGGGGTGCAGCAGTACTTC. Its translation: CASSGLAGAVGVQQYF.

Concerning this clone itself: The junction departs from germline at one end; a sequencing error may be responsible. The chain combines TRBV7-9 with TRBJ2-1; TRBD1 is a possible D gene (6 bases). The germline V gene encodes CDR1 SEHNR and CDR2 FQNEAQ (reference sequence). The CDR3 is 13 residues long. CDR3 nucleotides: TGTGCCAGCAGCTTAGATAACCAGGGGCGGGTACTCTTC. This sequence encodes CASSLDNQGRVLF.

The chain's CDR3 is CASSLRGPGQTLYNEQFF. The CDR3 DNA reads as TGTGCCAGCAGCCTGAGGGGCCCGGGACAAACACTTTACAATGAGCAGTTCTTC. The chain uses TRBV7-3 and TRBJ2-1; D possibly corresponds to TRBD1 (6 bases). This CDR3 has 18 residues. V was cut by 5 bases and J by 4 bases, with 24 bases left in between. The germline V gene encodes CDR1 SGHTA and CDR2 FQGTGA.

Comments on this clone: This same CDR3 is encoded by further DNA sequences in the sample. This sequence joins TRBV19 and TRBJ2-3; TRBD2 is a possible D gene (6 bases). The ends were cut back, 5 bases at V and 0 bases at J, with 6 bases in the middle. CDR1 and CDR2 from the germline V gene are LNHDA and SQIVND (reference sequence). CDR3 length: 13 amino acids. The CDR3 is CASSGTSTDTQYF. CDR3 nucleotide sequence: TGTGCCAGTAGTGGGACTAGCACAGATACGCAGTATTTT.